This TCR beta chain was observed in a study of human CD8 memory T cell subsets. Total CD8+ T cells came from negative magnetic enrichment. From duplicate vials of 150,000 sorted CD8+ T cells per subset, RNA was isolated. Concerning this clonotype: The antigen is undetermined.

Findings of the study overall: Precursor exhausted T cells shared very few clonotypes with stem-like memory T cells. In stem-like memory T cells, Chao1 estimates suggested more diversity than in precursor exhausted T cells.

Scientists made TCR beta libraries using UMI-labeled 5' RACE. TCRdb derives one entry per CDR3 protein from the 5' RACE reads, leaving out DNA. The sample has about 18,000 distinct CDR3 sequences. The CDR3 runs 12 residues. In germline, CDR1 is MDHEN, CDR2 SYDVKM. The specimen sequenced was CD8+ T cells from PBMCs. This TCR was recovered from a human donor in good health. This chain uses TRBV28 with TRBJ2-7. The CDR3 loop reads CASGLSSYEQYF.